This TCR beta chain emerged from a study of Graves' ophthalmopathy and Graves' hyperthyroidism. J lost 1 base, V lost 2 bases, and 10 bases had no gene match. Per the germline V gene, CDR1 is SEHNR and CDR2 is FQNEAQ (reference sequence). The CDR3 is made up of 17 amino acids. To note about this clonotype: Its matching antigen is unknown.

RNA transcripts were the template, and TCR beta CDR3 regions were amplified from them. An opening RT-PCR round employed HTBI primers and preceded a second-round multiplex PCR. One entry per CDR3 protein, called by TCRdb with MiXCR from the multiplex PCR reads. This table holds about 240,000 distinct CDR3 sequences, around 50% found once. Study-wide points: Blood also carried most expanded thyroid clonotypes exceeding 0.001 frequency. Sensitivity of 85% to 90% and specificity of 65% to 83% were achieved when a 13-signature model separated ophthalmopathy from stable hyperthyroidism. Sensitivity reached roughly 71% and specificity approximately 72% when the model predicted ophthalmopathy progression.

Ophthalmopathy cases showed moderate-to-severe activity, scoring CAS ≥3 and NOSPECS ≥4, with duration under 3 months. This chain uses TRBV7-9 with TRBJ1-1; TRBD1 matches 7 bases. The sequencing input was peripheral blood. The clonotype comes from an adult man with Graves' ophthalmopathy. Here the CDR3 reads CASSLRRGDRSNTEAFF. In DNA form, the CDR3 reads TGTGCCAGCAGCTTAAGGCGTGGGGACAGATCGAACACTGAAGCTTTCTTT.